A selection of T cell receptor beta chains follows, all from one sample in a study of siplizumab effects on memory and regulatory T cells. Sequencing was performed with immunoSEQ multiplex PCR; in TCRdb, only in-frame clones are kept and a portion is missing. The profile shows about 100,000 clones, 75% to 95% of them singletons. The specimen was CD4+ T cells sorted from blood. The source of these receptors is a human donor in good health. Each CDR3 is given with its conserved first and last residue. A D gene is named only where the DNA matches it firmly. A row's size may be missing; if present it is once, few, many or a size class.

cdr3_length: 13
v_call: TRBV2
d_call: .
clone_size: .
j_call: TRBJ2-3
cdr3_aa: CASSEAQAGTQYF
cdr3_nt: TGTGCCAGCAGTGAAGCGCAGGCAGGGACGCAGTATTTT

cdr3_length: 15
v_call: TRBV10-3
d_call: TRBD1
clone_size: .
j_call: TRBJ1-1
cdr3_aa: CAISTADRGPSEAFF
cdr3_nt: TGTGCCATCAGTACAGCAGACAGGGGGCCGTCTGAAGCTTTCTTT

cdr3_length: 14
v_call: TRBV5-1
d_call: TRBD2
clone_size: .
j_call: TRBJ2-5
cdr3_aa: CASSSGLAEETQYF
cdr3_nt: TGCGCCAGCAGCTCGGGACTAGCAGAAGAGACCCAGTACTTC

cdr3_length: 13
v_call: TRBV30
d_call: .
clone_size: .
j_call: TRBJ1-6
cdr3_aa: CAWGSGYNSPLHF
cdr3_nt: TGTGCCTGGGGTTCAGGGTATAATTCACCCCTCCACTTT

cdr3_length: 14
v_call: TRBV2
d_call: TRBD1
clone_size: .
j_call: TRBJ2-7
cdr3_aa: CASSEQGAFYEQYF
cdr3_nt: TGTGCCAGCAGTGAACAGGGGGCCTTCTACGAGCAGTACTTC

cdr3_length: 15
v_call: TRBV6-1
d_call: .
clone_size: .
j_call: TRBJ1-5
cdr3_aa: CASSPSRAGNQPQHF
cdr3_nt: TGTGCCAGCAGTCCCAGTAGGGCTGGCAATCAGCCCCAGCATTTT

cdr3_length: 14
v_call: TRBV5-1
d_call: TRBD2
clone_size: .
j_call: TRBJ2-7
cdr3_aa: CASSLWGTSSEQYF
cdr3_nt: TGCGCCAGCAGCTTGTGGGGGACTAGCAGCGAGCAGTACTTC

cdr3_length: 15
v_call: TRBV18
d_call: TRBD1
clone_size: .
j_call: TRBJ2-3
cdr3_aa: CASSLVQGASDTQYF
cdr3_nt: TGTGCCAGCTCACTAGTACAGGGGGCGTCAGATACGCAGTATTTT

cdr3_length: 12
v_call: TRBV18
d_call: .
clone_size: .
j_call: TRBJ2-2
cdr3_aa: CASSLNTGELFF
cdr3_nt: TGTGCCAGCTCGCTAAACACCGGGGAGCTGTTTTTT

cdr3_length: 16
v_call: TRBV9
d_call: .
clone_size: .
j_call: TRBJ2-6
cdr3_aa: CASSVVGSSGANVLTF
cdr3_nt: TGTGCCAGCAGCGTAGTAGGGAGCTCTGGGGCCAACGTCCTGACTTTC

cdr3_length: 17
v_call: TRBV14
d_call: .
clone_size: .
j_call: TRBJ1-2
cdr3_aa: CASSQSHPGALNYGYTF
cdr3_nt: TGTGCCAGCAGCCAATCCCACCCAGGAGCCTTAAACTATGGCTACACCTTC

cdr3_length: 14
v_call: TRBV6-4
d_call: .
clone_size: few
j_call: TRBJ1-5
cdr3_aa: CASSDGYSNQPQHF
cdr3_nt: TGTGCCAGCAGTGATGGCTATAGCAATCAGCCCCAGCATTTT

cdr3_length: 16
v_call: TRBV6-1
d_call: .
clone_size: .
j_call: TRBJ1-2
cdr3_aa: CASSELMGEWGYGYTF
cdr3_nt: TGTGCCAGCAGTGAATTAATGGGGGAATGGGGGTATGGCTACACCTTC

cdr3_length: 13
v_call: TRBV2
d_call: .
clone_size: .
j_call: TRBJ1-2
cdr3_aa: CASSVTGNYGYTF
cdr3_nt: TGTGCCAGCAGCGTAACCGGGAACTATGGCTACACCTTC

cdr3_length: 14
v_call: TRBV6-1
d_call: .
clone_size: .
j_call: TRBJ2-1
cdr3_aa: CASSNRVVLNEQFF
cdr3_nt: TGTGCCAGCAGTAACAGGGTAGTTTTGAATGAGCAGTTCTTC

cdr3_length: 14
v_call: TRBV7-3
d_call: .
clone_size: .
j_call: TRBJ2-7
cdr3_aa: CASSFGSPGYEQYF
cdr3_nt: TGTGCCAGCAGCTTCGGTAGCCCAGGATACGAGCAGTACTTC

cdr3_length: 14
v_call: TRBV11-2
d_call: .
clone_size: .
j_call: TRBJ2-7
cdr3_aa: CASSHVYRGYEQYF
cdr3_nt: TGTGCCAGCAGCCATGTTTATAGGGGCTACGAGCAGTACTTC

cdr3_length: 14
v_call: TRBV5-4
d_call: .
clone_size: once
j_call: TRBJ1-1
cdr3_aa: CASSFLDRNTEAFF
cdr3_nt: TGTGCCAGCAGCTTTTTGGACAGGAACACTGAAGCTTTCTTT

cdr3_length: 13
v_call: TRBV11-3
d_call: TRBD2
clone_size: .
j_call: TRBJ2-7
cdr3_aa: CASSWTSEGEQYF
cdr3_nt: TGTGCCAGCAGCTGGACTAGCGAGGGGGAGCAGTACTTC

cdr3_length: 15
v_call: TRBV5-4
d_call: .
clone_size: .
j_call: TRBJ1-6
cdr3_aa: CASSRTGTQNSPLHF
cdr3_nt: TGTGCCAGCAGCCGGACCGGGACTCAAAATTCACCCCTCCACTTT

cdr3_length: 16
v_call: TRBV25-1
d_call: .
clone_size: .
j_call: TRBJ1-3
cdr3_aa: CASSEFGRANGNTIYF
cdr3_nt: TGTGCCAGCAGTGAATTCGGTCGGGCCAATGGAAACACCATATATTTT

cdr3_length: 15
v_call: TRBV28
d_call: .
clone_size: .
j_call: TRBJ1-3
cdr3_aa: CANVRRVRIESTIYF
cdr3_nt: TGTGCCAATGTAAGGAGGGTGAGGATCGAAAGCACCATATATTTT

cdr3_length: 14
v_call: TRBV19
d_call: TRBD1
clone_size: .
j_call: TRBJ1-4
cdr3_aa: CASSGRQGGEKLFF
cdr3_nt: TGTGCCAGTAGTGGAAGACAGGGGGGTGAAAAACTGTTTTTT

cdr3_length: 15
v_call: TRBV25-1
d_call: .
clone_size: .
j_call: TRBJ2-5
cdr3_aa: CASSEWVGGRETQYF
cdr3_nt: TGTGCCAGCAGTGAATGGGTGGGGGGGCGAGAGACCCAGTACTTC

cdr3_length: 15
v_call: TRBV2
d_call: .
clone_size: .
j_call: TRBJ1-5
cdr3_aa: CASSYSDSNNQPQHF
cdr3_nt: TGTGCCAGCAGTTATTCCGATTCAAACAATCAGCCCCAGCATTTT

cdr3_length: 15
v_call: TRBV18
d_call: .
clone_size: .
j_call: TRBJ2-5
cdr3_aa: CASSPVEGFGGTQYF
cdr3_nt: TGTGCCAGCTCACCCGTAGAGGGGTTCGGCGGGACCCAGTACTTC

cdr3_length: 12
v_call: TRBV6-1
d_call: .
clone_size: .
j_call: TRBJ2-2
cdr3_aa: CASSRGTGELFF
cdr3_nt: TGTGCCAGCAGCCGGGGCACCGGGGAGCTGTTTTTT

cdr3_length: 15
v_call: TRBV12-5
d_call: .
clone_size: .
j_call: TRBJ1-1
cdr3_aa: CASSRDITTSTEAFF
cdr3_nt: TGTGCTAGTAGCCGGGACATAACGACGAGTACTGAAGCTTTCTTT

cdr3_length: 15
v_call: TRBV7-9
d_call: .
clone_size: .
j_call: TRBJ1-6
cdr3_aa: CASRFMGAGNSPLHF
cdr3_nt: TGTGCCAGCAGGTTCATGGGGGCAGGGAATTCACCCCTCCACTTT

cdr3_length: 11
v_call: TRBV30
d_call: .
clone_size: .
j_call: TRBJ1-2
cdr3_aa: CAWSSTYGYTF
cdr3_nt: TGTGCCTGGAGTTCGACCTATGGCTACACCTTC

cdr3_length: 19
v_call: TRBV5-1
d_call: .
clone_size: .
j_call: TRBJ2-3
cdr3_aa: CASSLAVLARSLGTDTQYF
cdr3_nt: TGCGCCAGCAGCTTGGCCGTATTAGCGCGGAGTCTAGGCACAGATACGCAGTATTTT

cdr3_length: 14
v_call: TRBV2
d_call: .
clone_size: .
j_call: TRBJ2-4
cdr3_aa: CASTGQLAKNIQYF
cdr3_nt: TGTGCCAGCACTGGACAGCTAGCCAAAAACATTCAGTACTTC

cdr3_length: 14
v_call: TRBV4-3
d_call: .
clone_size: .
j_call: TRBJ2-1
cdr3_aa: CASSPLGINNEQFF
cdr3_nt: TGCGCCAGCAGCCCATTGGGCATAAACAATGAGCAGTTCTTC

cdr3_length: 15
v_call: TRBV30
d_call: .
clone_size: .
j_call: TRBJ1-1
cdr3_aa: CAWKGQGIMNTEAFF
cdr3_nt: TGTGCCTGGAAGGGCCAGGGAATTATGAACACTGAAGCTTTCTTT

cdr3_length: 13
v_call: TRBV18
d_call: .
clone_size: once
j_call: TRBJ1-2
cdr3_aa: CASSPLQNYGYTF
cdr3_nt: TGTGCCAGCTCACCACTACAGAACTATGGCTACACCTTC

cdr3_length: 13
v_call: TRBV11-1
d_call: .
clone_size: once
j_call: TRBJ1-2
cdr3_aa: CASSLSPSGGYTF
cdr3_nt: TGTGCCAGCAGCTTATCTCCGAGTGGGGGCTACACCTTC

cdr3_length: 16
v_call: TRBV5-4
d_call: TRBD2
clone_size: .
j_call: TRBJ2-3
cdr3_aa: CASSLTERGVTDTQYF
cdr3_nt: TGTGCCAGCAGCTTGACGGAGCGGGGCGTCACAGATACGCAGTATTTT

cdr3_length: 15
v_call: TRBV7-2
d_call: TRBD1
clone_size: .
j_call: TRBJ1-2
cdr3_aa: CASSPGQGHFYGYTF
cdr3_nt: TGTGCCAGCAGCCCGGGACAGGGGCACTTCTATGGCTACACCTTC

cdr3_length: 17
v_call: TRBV30
d_call: .
clone_size: .
j_call: TRBJ1-1
cdr3_aa: CAWSTVRGKDAETEAFF
cdr3_nt: TGTGCCTGGAGTACCGTCCGGGGGAAGGACGCTGAGACGGAAGCTTTCTTT

cdr3_length: 13
v_call: TRBV7-2
d_call: .
clone_size: .
j_call: TRBJ2-5
cdr3_aa: CASSSRVQETQYF
cdr3_nt: TGTGCCAGCAGCTCCAGGGTCCAAGAGACCCAGTACTTC

cdr3_length: 16
v_call: TRBV5-4
d_call: TRBD1
clone_size: .
j_call: TRBJ2-7
cdr3_aa: CASSLGQGANSYEQYF
cdr3_nt: TGTGCCAGCAGCTTGGGCCAGGGGGCAAACTCCTACGAGCAGTACTTC

cdr3_length: 17
v_call: TRBV21-1
d_call: .
clone_size: .
j_call: TRBJ2-5
cdr3_aa: CASSKVATGAYQETQYF
cdr3_nt: .

cdr3_length: 13
v_call: TRBV7-2
d_call: .
clone_size: .
j_call: TRBJ2-7
cdr3_aa: CATRVGGSYEQYF
cdr3_nt: TGTGCCACCCGGGTGGGGGGCTCCTACGAGCAGTACTTC

cdr3_length: 15
v_call: TRBV28
d_call: .
clone_size: .
j_call: TRBJ2-7
cdr3_aa: CASSSLRVTYYEQYF
cdr3_nt: TGTGCCAGCAGTTCCCTGAGGGTTACCTACTACGAGCAGTACTTC

cdr3_length: 15
v_call: TRBV27
d_call: TRBD1
clone_size: .
j_call: TRBJ2-7
cdr3_aa: CASSSRTGFAYEQYF
cdr3_nt: TGTGCCAGCAGTTCACGGACAGGGTTTGCCTACGAGCAGTACTTC